The 6 T cell receptor beta chains in this list originate from one sample, sequenced in a study of cytomegalovirus exposure and HLA in healthy donors. The PCR made use of 60 Vbeta and 13 Jbeta primers. Here immunoSEQ multiplex PCR was the method, and the copy in TCRdb shows in-frame clones only, minus some. The repertoire holds about 130,000 clones, with about 83% as singletons. Specimen: PBMCs. These receptors originate from a girl aged 2-9 years in good health and CMV-seronegative.

The chain is built from TRBV27 and TRBJ2-3, with 8 nucleotides matching TRBD2. In germline, CDR1 is MNHEY, CDR2 SMNVEV (reference sequence). The junction had 6 bases not matched to a gene; V was cut back by 6 bases and J by 4 bases. The CDR3 loop spans 14 amino acids. This CDR3 reads CASRSPGGPDTQYF. CDR3 sequence (DNA): TGTGCCAGCAGATCCCCGGGAGGGCCAGATACGCAGTATTTT.

The chain employs TRBV5-6 and TRBJ2-7; the match to TRBD2 covers 8 bases. From germline, CDR1 is SGHDT and CDR2 YYEEEE. This CDR3 is 14 amino acids long. With V trimmed by 0 bases and J by 3 bases, 2 bases remained unmatched. CDR3 in amino acids: CASSLAGTSYEQYF. The CDR3 DNA sequence: TGTGCCAGCAGCTTGGCCGGGACTAGCTACGAGCAGTACTTC.

The genes are TRBV2 and TRBJ2-7; 12 nucleotides line up with TRBD1. With 7 bases clipped from V and 5 bases from J, the junction kept 9 bases outside the gene matches. The CDR3 has 15 amino acids. CDR1 and CDR2 (germline): SNHLY, FYNNEI. In DNA form, the CDR3 reads TGTGCCAGCAAGGGGCGGGGACAGGGGGCGGACGAGCAGTACTTC. Protein product: CASKGRGQGADEQYF. The full variable domain, its missing parts supplied by reference TRBV2 and TRBJ2-7, is EPEVTQTPSHQVTQMGQEVILRCVPISNHLYFYWYRQILGQKVEFLVSFYNNEISEKSEIFDDQFSVERPDGSNFTLKIRSTKLEDSAMYFCASKGRGQGADEQYFGPGTRLTVT.

A note on this clone: This sample includes further DNA sequences coding for the same CDR3. V usage is TRBV30 and J usage is TRBJ1-6; D is uncertain. The germline V and J ends were trimmed by 2 bases and 7 bases, with 6 bases remaining between them. The CDR3 runs to 12 residues. CDR1 and CDR2 (germline): GTSNPN, SVGIG (reference sequence). CDR3 nucleotides: TGTGCCTGGAGTCGGGGAAATTCACCCCTCCACTTT. It codes for CAWSRGNSPLHF. Based on the CDR3 plus reference TRBV30 and TRBJ1-6, the full variable domain is SQTIHQWPATLVQPVGSPLSLECTVEGTSNPNLYWYRQAAGRGLQLLFYSVGIGQISSEVPQNLSASRPQDRQFILSSKKLLLSDSGFYLCAWSRGNSPLHFGNGTRLTVT.

J is TRBJ1-1 and V is TRBV28; 9 positions agree with TRBD1. Germline V gives CDR1 MDHEN, CDR2 SYDVKM. The CDR3 is 17 amino acids. V trimming: 6 bases; J trimming: 2 bases; junction bases outside the gene matches: 13. Here the CDR3 reads CASRIGQGRRRNTEAFF. Here the CDR3 DNA reads TGTGCCAGCAGGATCGGACAGGGGAGGAGGCGAAACACTGAAGCTTTCTTT.

The rearrangement links TRBV11-2 to TRBJ1-1; D remains ambiguous. The CDR3 spans 14 residues. CDR1 and CDR2 from the germline V gene are SGHAT and FQNNGV. V lost 1 base to trimming and J lost 3 bases, with 9 bases between them. This chain's CDR3 is CASSLVMRDTEAFF. The CDR3 coding sequence is TGTGCCAGCAGCTTAGTCATGCGTGACACTGAAGCTTTCTTT. The whole variable domain, filled in from reference TRBV11-2 and TRBJ1-1, reads EAGVAQSPRYKIIEKRQSVAFWCNPISGHATLYWYQQILGQGPKLLIQFQNNGVVDDSQLPKDRFSAERLKGVDSTLKIQPAKLEDSAVYLCASSLVMRDTEAFFGQGTRLTVV.